A single sample is the source of the 11 T cell receptor beta chains below, sequenced in a study of cytomegalovirus exposure and HLA in healthy donors. PCR involved 60 Vbeta and 13 Jbeta primers. Produced via immunoSEQ multiplex PCR; TCRdb's table is partial and in-frame only. This repertoire shows roughly 100,000 clones, 70% to 80% found once; its top ten account for about 8.3%. Input material: PBMCs. The receptors here all came from a female donor in good health and CMV-seronegative.

The CDR3 DNA is TGTGCCAGCAGCTTCGCAGGGGTACGGAGAAACACCATATATTTT. Protein: CASSFAGVRRNTIYF. The chain is built from TRBV7-2 and TRBJ1-3; D is perhaps TRBD1 (6 bases). The CDR3 extends over 15 amino acids. Trimming pared 3 bases from V and 5 bases from J, leaving 14 bases between. Germline V gene lookup returns CDR1 SGHTA and CDR2 FQGNSA.

This clone was counted a single time. The J gene is TRBJ2-2, the V gene TRBV7-3; 10 bases are shared with TRBD2. V was pared by 6 bases and J by 0 bases, with 7 bases of the junction left unmatched. This CDR3 contains 17 residues. The V gene's germline CDR1 is SGHTA and CDR2 FQGTGA. DNA for the CDR3: TGTGCCAGCAGGCAGCTAACTAGCGGGGCGAACACCGGGGAGCTGTTTTTT. Translating gives CASRQLTSGANTGELFF.

The V gene is TRBV5-5, the J gene TRBJ2-5, with D maybe TRBD2 (6 bases). Germline V lookup: CDR1 SGHKS, CDR2 YYEKEE (reference sequence). V lost 2 bases, J lost 2 bases, and 22 bases lay in between. CDR3 length equals 18 residues. The CDR3 DNA follows: TGTGCCAGCAGCTTTAATAGCGGCAGGTTAGCGTTTCAAGAGACCCAGTACTTC. Translating it yields CASSFNSGRLAFQETQYF.

This chain connects TRBV27 to TRBJ1-2; 7 bases fit TRBD1. Germline V CDR1 and CDR2: MNHEY, SMNVEV (reference sequence). This CDR3 has 14 amino acids. Trimming at V came to 6 bases and at J to 8 bases, leaving 12 bases not matched to a gene. The CDR3 coding sequence is TGTGCCAGCAGGGCAGGGGGTGCTCTTGTGGGCTACACCTTC. This encodes CASRAGGALVGYTF.

This chain connects TRBV28 to TRBJ1-6; TRBD1 is a possible D gene (5 bases). Germline CDR1 reads MDHEN; CDR2 reads SYDVKM. The length of the CDR3 is 15 residues. Trimming took 2 bases from V and 10 from J, leaving 15 bases between them. The CDR3 DNA sequence: TGTGCCAGCAGTTTAGGAGGGACCCGGGAGTCACCCCTCCACTTT. This codes for CASSLGGTRESPLHF. The variable domain in full, with the rest retrieved from reference TRBV28 and TRBJ1-6, is DVKVTQSSRYLVKRTGEKVFLECVQDMDHENMFWYRQDPGLGLRLIYFSYDVKMKEKGDIPEGYSVSREKKERFSLILESASTNQTSMYLCASSLGGTRESPLHFGNGTRLTVT.

This sequence joins TRBV28 and TRBJ2-1, with TRBD2 identical over 7 bases. The CDR3 covers 16 residues. Germline V gene sequence: CDR1 MDHEN, CDR2 SYDVKM. Losses at the gene ends were 8 bases for V and 0 bases for J; bases not matched to a gene: 10. For the CDR3, the DNA is TGTGCCAGCCGAAGGGGCGGGACTATCTCCTACAATGAGCAGTTCTTC. Amino acids: CASRRGGTISYNEQFF.

This clone has a single count. The chain carries TRBV19 and TRBJ1-5; D perhaps matches TRBD1 (5 bases). Germline V lookup: CDR1 LNHDA, CDR2 SQIVND (reference sequence). The V gene lost 6 bases and the J gene lost 3 bases, with 15 bases spanning the gap. CDR3 length equals 15 residues. The CDR3 coding sequence is TGTGCCAGTAGCATTATGGGAGGACACAATCAGCCCCAGCATTTT. Its translation is CASSIMGGHNQPQHF.

This clone was counted a single time. J is TRBJ1-1 and V is TRBV19, with 8 nucleotides matching TRBD1. The CDR3 contains 16 residues. Germline V gene data show CDR1 as LNHDA and CDR2 as SQIVND (reference sequence). V gave up 0 bases and J gave up 1 base; unmatched junction bases: 4. The CDR3, as DNA: TGTGCCAGTAGTATAGACTACAGGGGGAAGAACACTGAAGCTTTCTTT. This codes for CASSIDYRGKNTEAFF. Variable domain in full (rest from reference TRBV19 and TRBJ1-1): DGGITQSPKYLFRKEGQNVTLSCEQNLNHDAMYWYRQDPGQGLRLIYYSQIVNDFQKGDIAEGYSVSREKKESFPLTVTSAQKNPTAFYLCASSIDYRGKNTEAFFGQGTRLTVV.

This sequence joins TRBV4-3 and TRBJ1-4; a possible D gene is TRBD1 (5 bases). CDR3 length: 16 residues. Looked up from germline, CDR1 is LGHNA and CDR2 is YSLEER. Trimming removed 0 bases at V and 8 bases at J, with 16 bases between. This CDR3 reads CASSQDLGGRGEKLFF. The CDR3 nucleotides are TGCGCCAGCAGCCAAGATCTAGGAGGGAGGGGCGAAAAACTGTTTTTT.

The CDR3 nucleotides read TGTGCCACCTGCAACGAGATCTACGAGCAGTACTTC. This translates into CATCNEIYEQYF. V usage is TRBV6-5 and J usage is TRBJ2-7; the D is unclear. In germline, CDR1 is MNHEY, CDR2 SVGAGI. Trimming pared 10 bases from V and 3 bases from J, leaving 13 bases between. The CDR3 consists of 12 residues.

V gene TRBV18 combines with J gene TRBJ1-2; 8 bases line up with TRBD1. The trim removed 3 bases at V and 5 bases at J, leaving 14 bases unmatched. The CDR3 has 17 amino acids. In germline, CDR1 is KGHSH, CDR2 LQKENI. The DNA of the CDR3 is TGTGCCAGCTCACCCTACAGGGGGGACGGTCCCTCTTATGGCTACACCTTC. Translated, it gives CASSPYRGDGPSYGYTF. The variable domain in full, with the rest retrieved from reference TRBV18 and TRBJ1-2, is NAGVMQNPRHLVRRRGQEARLRCSPMKGHSHVYWYRQLPEEGLKFMVYLQKENIIDESGMPKERFSAEFPKEGPSILRIQQVVRGDSAAYFCASSPYRGDGPSYGYTFGSGTRLTVV.